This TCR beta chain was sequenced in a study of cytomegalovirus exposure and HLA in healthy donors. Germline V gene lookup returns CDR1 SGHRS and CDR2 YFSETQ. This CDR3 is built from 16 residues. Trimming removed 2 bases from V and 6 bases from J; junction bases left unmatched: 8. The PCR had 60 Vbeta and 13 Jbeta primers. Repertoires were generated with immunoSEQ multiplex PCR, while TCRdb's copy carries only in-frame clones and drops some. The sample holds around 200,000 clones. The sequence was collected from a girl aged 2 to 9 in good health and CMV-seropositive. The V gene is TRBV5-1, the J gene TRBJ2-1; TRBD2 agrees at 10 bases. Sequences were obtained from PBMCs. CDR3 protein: CASSFWLAGVGNEQFF. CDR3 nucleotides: TGCGCCAGCAGCTTTTGGCTAGCGGGAGTGGGCAATGAGCAGTTCTTC.